This T cell receptor (beta chain) emerged from a study of T cell responses to AZD1222 COVID-19 vaccine. The study's findings and limits: Vaccine-associated CD4 TCRs ranged over spike, dominating at 160-218 and 743-854. At baseline, seropositivity was found in only six or seven AZD1222 recipients. Clonal diversity may have been underestimated in mostly white British donors.

The CDR3 contains 13 residues. V gave up 8 bases and J gave up 3 bases, with 12 bases separating them. The germline V gene has CDR1 MNHEY and CDR2 SVGAGI. Second-dose schedules of about 4 or about 12 weeks were combined. TCRdb's copy holds only in-frame clones and misses some; the assay was immunoSEQ multiplex PCR. Of 120,000 or so clones listed, 70% to 90% are singletons. Worth noting for this clone: Its cognate antigen is unknown.

The rearrangement uses TRBV6-5 and TRBJ2-3; tentative D call: TRBD1 (5 bases). The source is an adult who received the AZD1222 COVID-19 vaccine. This specimen consisted of peripheral blood, obtained 28 days after the second AZD1222 dose. CDR3 in amino acids: CASPFRVTDTQYF. CDR3 in DNA: TGTGCCAGCCCCTTCAGGGTTACAGATACGCAGTATTTT.